The 31 T cell receptor beta chains listed next were all sequenced from one sample in a study of graft-versus-host responses after intestinal transplantation. TCRdb keeps only in-frame clones here, not all; method: immunoSEQ multiplex PCR. The table records tens of thousands of clones, about half of them present only once. Sequencing used alloreactive CD4+ T cells from a mixed lymphocyte reaction culture, obtained before intestinal transplant. Subset denoted: CFSE-low proliferating T cells sorted from roughly six-day pre-transplant mixed lymphocyte reaction (GvH or HvG direction). These receptors were collected from a human patient who received an intestinal transplant.

The chain couples TRBV5-1 to TRBJ2-3; D is possibly TRBD2 (6 bases). The CDR3 runs to 15 residues. Trimming pared 0 bases from V and 5 bases from J, leaving 13 bases between. Germline assignment: CDR1 SGHRS and CDR2 YFSETQ. Written as DNA, the CDR3 is TGCGCCAGCAGCTTGGCCTCAGGCGGGATAGATACGCAGTATTTT. Protein: CASSLASGGIDTQYF.

This clone has only a few counts. The chain recombines TRBV5-4 with TRBJ2-7; a possible D gene is TRBD1 (5 bases). Trimming removed 0 bases from V and 4 bases from J, with 14 bases in between. Per germline, CDR1 SGHNT and CDR2 YYREEE (reference sequence). The CDR3 contains 15 residues. In DNA form, the CDR3 reads TGTGCCAGCAGCTTGGGGGGCAAAAACCGGTACGAGCAGTACTTC. Its protein product is CASSLGGKNRYEQYF.

The CDR3 reads CATKLDRIGLAFF. CDR3 coding DNA: TGTGCCACCAAGCTGGACAGGATAGGTTTGGCTTTCTTT. This sequence joins TRBV19 and TRBJ1-1; 7 bases align to TRBD1. The CDR3 is 13 amino acids. V gave up 10 bases and J gave up 11 bases; unmatched junction bases: 16. Germline CDR1 is LNHDA and CDR2 is SQIVND (reference sequence).

This clone is labeled medium-sized. The chain joins TRBV2 to TRBJ2-1, with TRBD2 matching over 12 bases. Germline V gives CDR1 SNHLY, CDR2 FYNNEI. The V gene end was trimmed by 6 bases and the J gene end by 7 bases; junction bases not matched to a gene: 4. This CDR3 is built from 14 residues. The CDR3 is CASSLAGGVNEQFF. For the CDR3, the DNA is TGTGCCAGCAGCCTAGCGGGGGGGGTAAATGAGCAGTTCTTC.

This clone occurred a few times. The chain uses TRBV6-1 and TRBJ1-1; D might be TRBD1 (5 bases). The ends were cut back, 3 bases at V and 2 bases at J, with 7 bases in the middle. This CDR3 contains 13 residues. CDR1 is MNHNS, CDR2 SASEGT, per germline. The CDR3 sequence is CASSEGHNTEAFF. The CDR3 DNA follows: TGTGCCAGCAGTGAGGGGCACAACACTGAAGCTTTCTTT.

This clone was counted a few times. This rearrangement joins TRBV4-1 to TRBJ2-4, with 8 bases matching TRBD2. V was pared by 3 bases and J by 7 bases, with 14 bases of the junction left unmatched. The germline CDR1 and CDR2 sequences are MGHRA and YSYEKL. The CDR3 consists of 17 residues. The CDR3 spells CASSQGLSGGPWNIQYF. The CDR3 coding sequence is TGCGCCAGCAGCCAGGGCCTATCGGGGGGGCCTTGGAACATTCAGTACTTC.

This clone was counted a few times. The chain uses TRBV6-1 and TRBJ2-5, with 8 bases identical to TRBD2. V trimming: 7 bases; J trimming: 3 bases; junction bases outside the gene matches: 4. The CDR3 contains 13 residues. Germline V gene data show CDR1 as MNHNS and CDR2 as SASEGT. The CDR3 here is CASTGGPKETQYF. The CDR3 DNA is TGTGCCAGCACGGGGGGGCCGAAAGAGACCCAGTACTTC.

V is TRBV7-9 and J is TRBJ1-4; weak D call: TRBD1 (5 bases). The CDR3 runs 15 residues. From germline, CDR1 is SEHNR and CDR2 FQNEAQ (reference sequence). The V and J ends lost 5 bases and 0 bases respectively, with 10 bases between them. The CDR3 here is CASSSDRATNEKLFF. The DNA for the CDR3 is TGTGCCAGCAGCAGTGACAGAGCAACTAATGAAAAACTGTTTTTT.

This chain uses TRBV11-3 with TRBJ2-6; tentatively, D is TRBD2 (6 bases). Trimming took off 5 bases at V and 1 base at J, with 9 bases between the two ends. From germline, CDR1 is SGHNT and CDR2 YENEEA. The CDR3 is made up of 15 amino acids. Here the CDR3 DNA reads TGTGCCAGCAGCCCCGGGGGTTCTGGGGCCAACGTCCTGACTTTC. Encoded protein: CASSPGGSGANVLTF.

Comment on this clone: Relative to the germline gene, one junction end is altered; a read error may explain this. The chain employs TRBV2 and TRBJ2-5, with 7 bases aligning to TRBD1. The end of the DNA aligns better with TRBJ2-7, so the J call may be wrong. The CDR3 totals 15 residues. Germline-derived CDR1 and CDR2 are SNHLY and FYNNEI. CDR3 protein: CASREDRANSYEQYF. The CDR3 DNA reads TGTGCCAGCAGAGAAGACAGGGCGAACTCCTACGAGCAGTACTTC.

This clone was seen more than once but under ten times. The chain employs TRBV18 and TRBJ1-5, with TRBD1 matching over 9 bases. The CDR3 spans 14 residues. Per germline, CDR1 KGHSH and CDR2 LQKENI. V shed 4 bases and J 5 bases; nucleotides not matched to a gene: 3. Here the CDR3 DNA reads TGTGCCAGCTCACAACAGGGGGCAGATCAGCCCCAGCATTTT. This encodes CASSQQGADQPQHF.

J is TRBJ2-1 and V is TRBV18; possible D gene TRBD1, 6 bases. Trimming removed 3 bases at V and 4 bases at J, with 13 bases between. This CDR3 is built from 15 residues. Germline V gene data show CDR1 as KGHSH and CDR2 as LQKENI. This CDR3 is CASSPLAGDYNEQFF. The CDR3 bases are TGTGCCAGCTCACCTTTAGCAGGGGATTACAATGAGCAGTTCTTC.

This clone turned up a few times. The rearrangement uses TRBV18 and TRBJ1-5; perhaps TRBD1 as D (6 bases). Trimming cost V 2 bases and J 11 bases, with 13 bases left between them. The CDR3 loop spans 13 amino acids. Germline V gene lookup returns CDR1 KGHSH and CDR2 LQKENI. CDR3 sequence (DNA): TGTGCCAGCTCACCATTTGGAGGGGGGGCCCAGCATTTT. This codes for CASSPFGGGAQHF. Together with reference TRBV18 and TRBJ1-5, the CDR3 gives the full variable domain: NAGVMQNPRHLVRRRGQEARLRCSPMKGHSHVYWYRQLPEEGLKFMVYLQKENIIDESGMPKERFSAEFPKEGPSILRIQQVVRGDSAAYFCASSPFGGGAQHFGDGTRLSIL.

The V call is TRBV2, the J call TRBJ1-5, with D perhaps TRBD1 (5 bases). The V gene lost 6 bases and the J gene lost 5 bases, with 14 bases spanning the gap. The CDR3 loop spans 14 amino acids. Germline V gene sequence: CDR1 SNHLY, CDR2 FYNNEI. As DNA, the CDR3 is TGTGCCAGCAGACAGACAGCTAACTATCAGCCCCAGCATTTT. It specifies CASRQTANYQPQHF.

This sequence joins TRBV9 and TRBJ2-7; no clear D. The CDR3 totals 11 residues. Between the trimmed V and J ends, which lost 4 bases and 7 bases, there was a span of 9 bases. From germline, CDR1 is SGDLS and CDR2 YYNGEE. The CDR3 spells CASSPHREQYF. CDR3 coding DNA: TGTGCCAGCAGCCCCCACCGGGAGCAGTACTTC.

This chain connects TRBV19 to TRBJ1-1; 8 positions agree with TRBD1. The trim removed 5 bases at V and 0 bases at J, leaving 8 bases unmatched. The CDR3 contains 16 residues. In germline, CDR1 is LNHDA, CDR2 SQIVND (reference sequence). CDR3 in DNA: TGTGCCAGTAGTGACAGGGGTCGTAACGTGAACACTGAAGCTTTCTTT. Protein product: CASSDRGRNVNTEAFF. Looking up the rest from reference TRBV19 and TRBJ1-1 gives the full variable domain: DGGITQSPKYLFRKEGQNVTLSCEQNLNHDAMYWYRQDPGQGLRLIYYSQIVNDFQKGDIAEGYSVSREKKESFPLTVTSAQKNPTAFYLCASSDRGRNVNTEAFFGQGTRLTVV.

V and J are TRBV18 and TRBJ2-2; D remains ambiguous. With 2 bases removed from V and 3 bases from J, the gap between germline ends came to 13 bases. Germline CDR1 is KGHSH and CDR2 is LQKENI. CDR3 length: 16 residues. CDR3 coding DNA: TGTGCCAGCTCACCAAGCGTCCTCCCTTACACCGGGGAGCTGTTTTTT. Protein product: CASSPSVLPYTGELFF.

CDR3 DNA: TGTGCCAGCAGCCCCGTCAGGGGCCACGAGCAGTACTTC. This gives the protein CASSPVRGHEQYF. The chain employs TRBV16 and TRBJ2-7; TRBD1 might be the D (6 bases). Germline V gene lookup returns CDR1 KGHSY and CDR2 FQNENV. CDR3 length: 13 amino acids. With 4 bases removed from V and 5 bases from J, the gap between germline ends came to 12 bases.

The sample holds a few counts of this clone. The rearrangement uses TRBV18 and TRBJ1-2, with 7 bases lining up with TRBD1. This CDR3 has 13 amino acids. Germline values: CDR1 KGHSH, CDR2 LQKENI. V was pared by 1 base and J by 6 bases, with 2 bases of the junction left unmatched. The CDR3, as DNA: TGTGCCAGCTCACCACTCCAGGGGGATGGCTACACCTTC. The encoded protein is CASSPLQGDGYTF.

This chain uses TRBV5-1 with TRBJ1-1; maybe TRBD1 (5 bases). The CDR3 totals 14 residues. Germline-derived CDR1 and CDR2 are SGHRS and YFSETQ. V was pared by 2 bases and J by 3 bases, with 11 bases between. The CDR3 bases are TGCGCCAGCAGCTTTGGGGGGATTGACACTGAAGCTTTCTTT. Encoded protein: CASSFGGIDTEAFF.

The chain employs TRBV11-1 and TRBJ1-2, with D hard to call. The CDR3 runs 12 residues. Trimming cost V 5 bases and J 10 bases, with 14 bases left between them. Germline CDR1 and CDR2: SGHAT and FQDESV (reference sequence). CDR3 protein: CASSREGLDYTF. CDR3 DNA sequence: TGTGCCAGCAGCCGGGAGGGTTTGGACTACACCTTC.

This clone occurred a few times. The chain has TRBV6-5 and TRBJ1-2; tentatively, D is TRBD1 (5 bases). Trimming cost V 2 bases and J 4 bases, with 11 bases left between them. The germline CDR1 and CDR2 sequences are MNHEY and SVGAGI. The CDR3 sequence is 14 residues long. The CDR3 spells CASSYRGGLYGYTF. CDR3 in DNA: TGTGCCAGCAGTTACCGCGGGGGACTCTATGGCTACACCTTC.

V is TRBV19 and J is TRBJ1-1, with 7 bases that match TRBD1. The V gene's germline CDR1 is LNHDA and CDR2 SQIVND (reference sequence). The CDR3 contains 15 residues. V was clipped by 7 bases and J by 4 bases; unmatched bases: 12. The CDR3 sequence is CASTSAGGFGTEAFF. CDR3 DNA: TGTGCCAGTACATCGGCAGGGGGTTTTGGCACTGAAGCTTTCTTT.

This clone was counted a few times. This chain joins TRBV19 and TRBJ2-5, with D perhaps TRBD2 (6 bases). The assigned J gene may be wrong: the sequence end matches TRBJ2-7 better. The CDR3 runs to 16 residues. The V gene's germline CDR1 is LNHDA and CDR2 SQIVND (reference sequence). CDR3 in amino acids: CASSMVSAGPTYEQYF. CDR3 DNA: TGTGCCAGTAGTATGGTCTCGGCGGGGCCCACCTACGAGCAGTACTTC.

This clone was recorded a few times. At one end the junction does not follow the germline gene, possibly because of a read error. This chain joins TRBV19 and TRBJ2-7, with 7 bases lining up with TRBD1. The CDR3 sequence is 15 residues long. Germline lookup yields CDR1 LNHDA and CDR2 SQIVND (reference sequence). CDR3 nucleotides: TGTGCCAGTAGTATGATGGGACAGTCCTCCTCCGAGCAGTACTTC. This encodes CASSMMGQSSSEQYF.

This clone was counted between two and nine times. V and J are TRBV7-9 and TRBJ1-2, with TRBD1 matching over 7 bases. The CDR3 loop spans 13 amino acids. V shed 4 bases, J shed 8 bases, and the junction held 7 bases outside the gene matches. CDR1 and CDR2 (germline): SEHNR, FQNEAQ (reference sequence). The CDR3, as DNA: TGTGCCAGCAGCTGGGCAGGGGGAAGGGGCTACACCTTC. The encoded protein is CASSWAGGRGYTF.

This rearrangement joins TRBV10-3 to TRBJ2-2; 8 nucleotides line up with TRBD2. This CDR3 region has 16 residues. The V gene end was trimmed by 1 base and the J gene end by 6 bases; junction bases not matched to a gene: 7. Germline V gene data show CDR1 as ENHRY and CDR2 as SYGVKD. Written as DNA, the CDR3 is TGTGCCATCAGTGAGTGGTCGGGGGGGCCTCCCGGGGAGCTGTTTTTT. This encodes CAISEWSGGPPGELFF.

V usage is TRBV5-1 and J usage is TRBJ1-3; D possibly corresponds to TRBD1 (5 bases). The ends were cut back, 3 bases at V and 2 bases at J, with 9 bases in the middle. The CDR3 spans 14 residues. Germline values: CDR1 SGHRS, CDR2 YFSETQ. The CDR3 protein is CASSSGTPGNTIYF. CDR3 sequence (DNA): TGCGCCAGCAGCTCCGGGACTCCTGGAAACACCATATATTTT.

The rearrangement links TRBV9 to TRBJ1-3; a weak D match, TRBD1 (6 bases). CDR1 is SGDLS and CDR2 is YYNGEE in the germline V gene. CDR3 size: 16 residues. The V end was cut by 4 bases, the J end by 0 bases, with 14 bases between. The DNA of the CDR3 is TGTGCCAGCAGCCCCAGGGGTCCGGGCTCTGGAAACACCATATATTTT. It is translated as CASSPRGPGSGNTIYF.

The rearrangement links TRBV4-1 to TRBJ2-2; 15 nucleotides match TRBD2. Germline V gives CDR1 MGHRA, CDR2 YSYEKL. CDR3 size: 16 residues. V dropped 1 base and J dropped 6; count of bases not matched to a gene: 0. The CDR3 DNA is TGCGCCAGCAGCCAAGGGACTAGCGGGGGGGCCGGGGAGCTGTTTTTT. This sequence encodes CASSQGTSGGAGELFF.

The V gene is TRBV5-4, the J gene TRBJ2-2, with 9 bases fitting TRBD2. The CDR3 is 15 residues long. In germline, CDR1 is SGHNT, CDR2 YYREEE (reference sequence). Germline trimming cut 0 bases from V and 3 bases from J; bases unmatched to any gene: 0. The CDR3 nucleotides are TGTGCCAGCAGCTTGGGCGGGGGGGACACCGGGGAGCTGTTTTTT. It yields the protein CASSLGGGDTGELFF.